This T cell receptor (beta chain) came from a study of early T cells in non-severe SARS-CoV-2 infection. In its sample, this clonotype was seen many times. The TCR library protocol attached unique molecular identifiers to the individual cDNA molecules. TCRdb used MiXCR to reprocess the 5' RACE reads, holding one entry per CDR3 protein. This table has 57,000 or so distinct CDR3 sequences, about 12% appearing once. The CDR3 is 16 amino acids. Looked up from germline, CDR1 is SQVTM and CDR2 is ANQGSEA. V was pared by 6 bases and J by 4 bases, with 21 bases between. The chain has TRBV29-1 and TRBJ2-2, with a weak D call TRBD2 (6 bases). The TCR originated in an adult who was a healthcare worker with PCR-confirmed SARS-CoV-2 infection or an uninfected control (not recorded which). Sequencing was performed on whole blood. CDR3: CSVALHSRGGTGELFF. As DNA, the CDR3 is TGCAGCGTCGCCCTTCATTCAAGGGGAGGCACCGGGGAGCTGTTTTTT.